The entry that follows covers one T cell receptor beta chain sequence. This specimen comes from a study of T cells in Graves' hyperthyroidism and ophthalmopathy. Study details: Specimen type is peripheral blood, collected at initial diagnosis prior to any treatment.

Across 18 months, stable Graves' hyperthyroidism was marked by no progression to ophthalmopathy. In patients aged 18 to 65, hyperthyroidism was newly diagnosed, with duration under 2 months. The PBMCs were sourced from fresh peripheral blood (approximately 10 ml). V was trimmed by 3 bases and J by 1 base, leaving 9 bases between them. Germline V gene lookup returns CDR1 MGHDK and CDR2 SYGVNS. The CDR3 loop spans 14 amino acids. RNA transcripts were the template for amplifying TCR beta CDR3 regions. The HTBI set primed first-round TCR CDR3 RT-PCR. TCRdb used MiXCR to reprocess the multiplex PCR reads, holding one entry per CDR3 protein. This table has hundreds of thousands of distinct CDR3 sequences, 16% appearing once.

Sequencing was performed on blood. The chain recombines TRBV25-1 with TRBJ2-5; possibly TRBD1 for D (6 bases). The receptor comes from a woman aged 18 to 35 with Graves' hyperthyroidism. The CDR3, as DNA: TGTGCCAGCAGTGAGTACAGGGTCCAAGAGACCCAGTACTTC. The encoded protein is CASSEYRVQETQYF.